A selection of T cell receptor beta chains follows, all from one sample in a study of T-cell reconstitution after alpha-beta-depleted transplantation in children. TCRdb re-called the PCR reads through MiXCR, storing one row per CDR3 protein. The profile shows roughly 590,000 distinct CDR3 sequences, roughly 15% of them singletons. The source material was PBMCs from the stem cell graft donor, sampled from the stem cell graft. Source of these receptors: a human donor who donated a stem cell graft to a child with acute myeloid leukemia. Both conserved end residues are trimmed from each CDR3. Fields, in order: clone size, J gene, V gene, CDR3 protein. Some rows mark clone size as missing; the rest say once, few, many or name a class of expanded clone.

>many|TRBJ2-6|TRBV5-6
ASSQVTNVLT
>many|TRBJ2-2|TRBV12-3/TRBV12-4
ASRKVTDTGELF
>many|TRBJ2-5|TRBV12-3/TRBV12-4
ASSLRLGTQY
>NA|TRBJ2-2|TRBV7-2
ASSSAGGRAGELF
>NA|TRBJ2-3|TRBV5-1
ASSLSSATSTDTQY
>many|TRBJ2-1|TRBV10-3
AISDAGSSYNEQF
>many|TRBJ1-3|TRBV20-1
SASRDTVGVFGNTIY
>NA|TRBJ2-1|TRBV4-1
ASSHLAGGNNEQF
>NA|TRBJ2-3|TRBV20-1
SAHRGGLTDTQY
>few|TRBJ2-3|TRBV11-2
ASSLEHSGGVIRDTQY
>many|TRBJ1-2|TRBV20-1
SASPGQPNYGYT
>many|TRBJ1-5|TRBV20-1
SADPGQGADQPQH
>NA|TRBJ2-2|TRBV24-1
ATTGQENTGELF
>NA|TRBJ1-1|TRBV29-1
SVVQGGGGTEAF
>few|TRBJ2-2|TRBV10-3
AISDPGGTGELF
>many|TRBJ2-2|TRBV29-1
SVDRGSNTGELF
>many|TRBJ1-1|TRBV20-1
SVLRGVNTEAF
>NA|TRBJ2-7|TRBV7-2
GSSWDFSMREQY
>many|TRBJ1-6|TRBV5-4
ASSSGQGSYNSPLH
>few|TRBJ2-7|TRBV7-8
ASSLEQRRSYEQY
>few|TRBJ1-5|TRBV7-4
ASSLPPFDRNNQPQH
>few|TRBJ1-5|TRBV5-1
ASSIGIGGNQPQH
>few|TRBJ2-1|TRBV5-5
ASSAGQGVNEQF
>many|TRBJ1-2|TRBV25-1
ASSGDGTNYGYT
>NA|TRBJ1-4|TRBV5-1
ASSWGDRGNEKLF
>few|TRBJ1-2|TRBV29-1
SVRARRDKGYT
>many|TRBJ1-2|TRBV20-1
SGVTGRTDGYT
>NA|TRBJ2-2|TRBV30
AWSGGYGTGELF
>many|TRBJ2-1|TRBV27
ASRIAGSNEQF
>few|TRBJ1-1|TRBV19
ASSIGRLEIGDTEAF
>few|TRBJ1-4|TRBV7-2
ASSLGVGQWEKLF
>few|TRBJ2-5|TRBV12-3/TRBV12-4
ASSLGSGTGVGETQY
>many|TRBJ1-2|TRBV20-1
SAQRDSGYGYT
>NA|TRBJ2-1|TRBV5-1
ASSPQGQGGGNEQF
>few|TRBJ2-7|TRBV16
ASSQGQRGPYEQY
>few|TRBJ1-5|TRBV12-3/TRBV12-4
ASSLKMTPQH
>many|TRBJ1-4|TRBV29-1
SVRSTGQGEKLF
>few|TRBJ1-2|TRBV27
ASRWGGGYGYT
>many|TRBJ1-5|TRBV20-1
SAARQRQNQPQH
>few|TRBJ2-1|TRBV15
ATSRGISGGGNEQF
>few|TRBJ2-2|TRBV2
ASSEAGLNTGELF
>many|TRBJ2-7|TRBV10-3
ANAEGQVEEQY
>few|TRBJ2-7|TRBV7-2
ASSLGPGQGRSEQY
>NA|TRBJ2-2|TRBV20-1
SARDRGWGSDTGELF
>NA|TRBJ2-2|TRBV7-9
ASSPGQGLNTGELF
>many|TRBJ2-1|TRBV10-3
AISESRSNEQF
>few|TRBJ2-7|TRBV6-1
ASSEGDLSSYEQY
>NA|TRBJ2-3|TRBV7-2
ASSELAGGYTDTQY
>many|TRBJ1-5|TRBV2
ASRDTSNQPQH
>few|TRBJ2-7|TRBV4-3
ASSQDYSTYEQY
>few|TRBJ2-7|TRBV5-1
ASSLQGMEIYEQY
>few|TRBJ2-7|TRBV24-1
ATSDPQGALYEQY
>few|TRBJ1-4|TRBV4-3
ASSHPQGVGGKLF
>many|TRBJ2-1|TRBV10-2
ASSETDYNEQF
>many|TRBJ2-5|TRBV10-3
AISEFQETQY
>many|TRBJ1-1|TRBV29-1
SVEPGAEAF
>NA|TRBJ2-1|TRBV13
ASSLGDPYNEQF